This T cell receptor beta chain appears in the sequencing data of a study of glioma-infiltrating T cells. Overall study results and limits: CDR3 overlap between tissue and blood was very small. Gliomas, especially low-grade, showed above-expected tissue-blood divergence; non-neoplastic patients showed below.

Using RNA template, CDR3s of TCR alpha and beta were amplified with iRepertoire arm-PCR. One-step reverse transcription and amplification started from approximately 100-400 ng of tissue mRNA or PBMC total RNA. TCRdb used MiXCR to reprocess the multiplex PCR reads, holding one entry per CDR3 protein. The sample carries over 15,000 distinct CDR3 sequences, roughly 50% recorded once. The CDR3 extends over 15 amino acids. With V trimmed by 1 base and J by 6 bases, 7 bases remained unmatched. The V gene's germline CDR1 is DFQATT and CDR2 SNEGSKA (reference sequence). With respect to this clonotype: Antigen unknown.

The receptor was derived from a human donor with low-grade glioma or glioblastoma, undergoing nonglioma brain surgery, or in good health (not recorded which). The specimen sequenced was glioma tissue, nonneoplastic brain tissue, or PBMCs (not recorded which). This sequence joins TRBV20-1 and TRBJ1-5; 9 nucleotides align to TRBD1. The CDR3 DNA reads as TGCAGTGCTAGAGCCGGGGGACAGGGCGGTCAGCCCCAGCATTTT. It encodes CSARAGGQGGQPQHF.